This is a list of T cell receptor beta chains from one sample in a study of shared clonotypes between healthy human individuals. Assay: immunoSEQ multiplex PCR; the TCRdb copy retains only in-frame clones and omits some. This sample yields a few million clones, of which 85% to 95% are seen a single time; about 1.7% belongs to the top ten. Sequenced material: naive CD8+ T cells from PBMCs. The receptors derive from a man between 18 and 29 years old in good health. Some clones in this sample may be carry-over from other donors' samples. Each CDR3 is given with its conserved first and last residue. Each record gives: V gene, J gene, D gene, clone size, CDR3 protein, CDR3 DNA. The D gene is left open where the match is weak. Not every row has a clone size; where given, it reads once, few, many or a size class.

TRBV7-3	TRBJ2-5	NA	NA	CASSSEGPGAQETQYF	TGTGCCAGCAGCTCAGAGGGCCCTGGGGCCCAAGAGACCCAGTACTTC
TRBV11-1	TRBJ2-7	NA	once	CASGIAAYEQYF	TGTGCCAGCGGCATCGCAGCTTACGAGCAGTACTTC
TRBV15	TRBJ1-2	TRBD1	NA	CATSRAQGPIGYTF	TGTGCCACCAGCAGAGCACAGGGGCCAATCGGCTACACCTTC
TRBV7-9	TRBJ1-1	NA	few	CASSRADRRRAFF	TGTGCCAGCAGCCGCGCCGACAGGAGGCGAGCTTTCTTT
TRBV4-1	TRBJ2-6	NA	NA	CASSPLTRLPSGANVLTF	TGCGCCAGCAGCCCCCTGACACGCCTCCCCTCTGGGGCCAACGTCCTGACTTTC
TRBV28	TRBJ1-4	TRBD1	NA	CASSIWTGPNEKLFF	TGTGCCAGCAGTATATGGACAGGGCCTAATGAAAAACTGTTTTTT
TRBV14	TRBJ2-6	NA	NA	CASSQGGSGANVLTF	TGTGCCAGCAGCCAAGGTGGGTCCGGGGCCAACGTCCTGACTTTC
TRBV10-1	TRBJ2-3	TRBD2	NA	CASSETSGSTDTQYF	TGCGCCAGCAGTGAGACTAGCGGGAGCACAGATACGCAGTATTTT
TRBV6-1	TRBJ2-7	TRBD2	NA	CASSEPPSGRHEQYF	TGTGCCAGCAGTGAACCCCCTAGCGGGAGGCACGAGCAGTACTTC
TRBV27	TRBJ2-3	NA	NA	CASTGLRTDTQYF	TGTGCCAGCACGGGACTCCGCACAGATACGCAGTATTTT
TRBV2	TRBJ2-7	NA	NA	CASSDRGVYEQYF	TGTGCCAGCAGTGACCGGGGAGTCTACGAGCAGTACTTC
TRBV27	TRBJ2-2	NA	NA	CASTRQGIPTGELFF	TGTGCCAGCACTCGTCAGGGCATCCCCACCGGGGAGCTGTTTTTT
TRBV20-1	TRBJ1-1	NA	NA	CSAAGGTEAFF	TGCAGTGCCGCCGGGGGCACTGAAGCTTTCTTT
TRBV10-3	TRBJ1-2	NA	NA	CAIREPTNYGYTF	TGTGCCATCCGGGAACCGACTAACTATGGCTACACCTTC
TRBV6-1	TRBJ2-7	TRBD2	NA	CASSEAVAGAYEQYF	TGTGCCAGCAGTGAGGCGGTAGCGGGTGCCTACGAGCAGTACTTC
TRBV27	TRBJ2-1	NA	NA	CASGRSYEQFF	TGTGCCAGCGGACGGTCGTATGAGCAGTTCTTC
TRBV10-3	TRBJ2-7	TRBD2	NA	CAISELSTSGRLSEQYF	TGTGCCATCAGTGAGCTGTCGACTAGCGGGAGGTTAAGCGAGCAGTACTTC
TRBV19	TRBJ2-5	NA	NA	CASSLQGSGGAQYF	TGTGCCAGTAGCCTACAGGGGTCCGGAGGGGCCCAGTACTTC
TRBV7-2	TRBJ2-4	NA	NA	CASSLVLAKNIQYF	TGTGCCAGCAGCTTAGTCCTAGCCAAAAACATTCAGTACTTC
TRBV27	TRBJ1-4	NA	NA	CASSFTGITNEKLFF	TGTGCCAGCAGTTTTACAGGGATAACTAATGAAAAACTGTTTTTT
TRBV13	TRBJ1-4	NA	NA	CASSPHPTATNEKLFF	TGTGCCAGCAGCCCCCACCCCACGGCAACTAATGAAAAACTGTTTTTT
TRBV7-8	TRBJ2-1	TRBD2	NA	CASSLAELAGGPRGDEQFF	TGTGCCAGCAGCTTAGCGGAGCTAGCGGGAGGGCCGAGGGGCGATGAGCAGTTCTTC
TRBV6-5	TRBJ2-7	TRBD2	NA	CASSTSGASYEQYF	TGTGCCAGCTCGACTAGCGGGGCCTCCTACGAGCAGTACTTC
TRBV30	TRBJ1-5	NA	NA	CAWSPTVGGDQPQHF	TGTGCCTGGAGTCCTACTGTGGGGGGGGATCAGCCCCAGCATTTT
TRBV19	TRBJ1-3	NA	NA	CASGVGNTIYF	TGTGCCAGTGGGGTCGGAAACACCATATATTTT
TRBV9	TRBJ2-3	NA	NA	CASSPRRGEWDTQYF	TGTGCCAGCAGCCCCCGTCGAGGGGAATGGGATACGCAGTATTTT